The 25 T cell receptor beta chains listed next were all sequenced from one sample in a study of T cell responses to AZD1222 COVID-19 vaccine. The table came from immunoSEQ multiplex PCR; TCRdb's copy has only in-frame clones and leaves some out. The sample lists roughly 6,100 clones, over 75% occurring once. Here the sequenced sample was peripheral blood, taken 28 days after the second AZD1222 dose. Receptors originate from an adult who received the AZD1222 COVID-19 vaccine.

The CDR3 protein is CASSFHQGPVSPLHF. DNA for the CDR3: TGTGCCAGCAGTTTCCATCAGGGCCCAGTTTCACCCCTCCACTTT. V is TRBV28 and J is TRBJ1-6, with TRBD1 as a possible D gene (5 bases). CDR1 and CDR2 from the germline V gene are MDHEN and SYDVKM. Deletions cut 3 bases from V and 9 bases from J, with 15 bases between. The CDR3 extends over 15 amino acids.

This chain links TRBV28 with TRBJ2-7; 14 bases fit TRBD2. The V segment lost 5 bases and the J segment 5 bases; nucleotides outside the gene matches: 17. From germline, CDR1 is MDHEN and CDR2 SYDVKM. This CDR3 is built from 19 residues. The CDR3 DNA sequence: TGTGCCAGCAGTCCCCCTGCGAGGGGACTAGCGGGAGACATCGACGAGCAGTACTTC. As protein: CASSPPARGLAGDIDEQYF.

The chain employs TRBV23-1 and TRBJ1-2; TRBD1 is a possible D gene (5 bases). TRBV23-1 is sorted into the ORF group, with uncertain function. The CDR3 contains 18 residues. Between the trimmed V and J ends, which lost 1 base and 4 bases, there was a span of 22 bases. CDR3: CASSQLPGTWATCYGYTF. CDR3 nucleotide sequence: TGCGCCAGCAGTCAATTGCCCGGGACTTGGGCCACTTGCTATGGCTACACCTTC.

The gene calls are TRBV4-3 and TRBJ2-1; 11 bases line up with TRBD2. Germline lookup yields CDR1 LGHNA and CDR2 YSLEER. The V gene end was trimmed by 0 bases and the J gene end by 6 bases; junction bases not matched to a gene: 10. The CDR3 spans 18 residues. CDR3 in DNA: TGCGCCAGCAGCCAAGAATCGATAGCGGGAGGGCCCGCCAATGAGCAGTTCTTC. The encoded protein is CASSQESIAGGPANEQFF.

This clone turned up a few times. The chain recombines TRBV19 with TRBJ1-5; D perhaps matches TRBD1 (6 bases). V lost 3 bases and J lost 3, with 9 bases in between. Germline lookup yields CDR1 LNHDA and CDR2 SQIVND (reference sequence). The CDR3 is 14 amino acids. CDR3 nucleotide sequence: TGTGCCAGTAGTATCGGGGGCATCAATCAGCCCCAGCATTTT. The encoded protein is CASSIGGINQPQHF.

This rearrangement joins TRBV2 to TRBJ1-5; TRBD1 agrees at 10 bases. V gave up 6 bases and J gave up 2 bases; unmatched junction bases: 7. CDR3 length equals 16 residues. The germline gives CDR1 SNHLY, CDR2 FYNNEI. CDR3 protein: CASSRDRGIGNQPQHF. CDR3 sequence (DNA): TGTGCCAGCAGCCGGGACAGGGGTATCGGCAATCAGCCCCAGCATTTT.

V is TRBV9 and J is TRBJ2-1; D may match TRBD1 or TRBD2 (5 bases each). Germline CDR1 reads SGDLS; CDR2 reads YYNGEE. Trimming took off 0 bases at V and 3 bases at J, with 10 bases between the two ends. The CDR3 is made up of 15 amino acids. The CDR3 spells CASSVGDGFYNEQFF. The CDR3 nucleotides are TGTGCCAGCAGCGTAGGGGACGGGTTCTACAATGAGCAGTTCTTC.

The rearrangement links TRBV28 to TRBJ2-7; D is ambiguous. V lost 3 bases, J lost 0 bases, and 9 bases lay in between. Germline CDR1 MDHEN, CDR2 SYDVKM. CDR3 size: 14 residues. The chain's CDR3 is CASSLGIHSYEQYF. CDR3 sequence (DNA): TGTGCCAGCAGTTTGGGCATACACTCCTACGAGCAGTACTTC.

This rearrangement joins TRBV7-9 to TRBJ2-7, with D possibly matching TRBD2 (6 bases). CDR3 length equals 14 residues. Between the trimmed V and J ends, which lost 5 bases and 5 bases, there was a span of 16 bases. Germline lookup yields CDR1 SEHNR and CDR2 FQNEAQ (reference sequence). The CDR3 spells CASSPGGASNEQYF. The CDR3 DNA sequence: TGTGCCAGCAGCCCAGGAGGGGCGTCGAACGAGCAGTACTTC. Full variable domain (remainder filled in from reference TRBV7-9 and TRBJ2-7): DTGVSQNPRHKITKRGQNVTFRCDPISEHNRLYWYRQTLGQGPEFLTYFQNEAQLEKSRLLSDRFSAERPKGSFSTLEIQRTEQGDSAMYLCASSPGGASNEQYFGPGTRLTVT.

The V and J genes are TRBV6-2 or TRBV6-3 and TRBJ2-7; TRBD1 aligns across 7 bases. V lost 4 bases, J lost 3 bases, and 15 bases stayed unmatched. The germline CDR1 and CDR2 sequences are MNHEY and SVGEGT. The CDR3 runs 17 residues. CDR3 in DNA: TGTGCCAGCAGTTCCTTGACAGGGTCCCAGGCGGGCTACGAGCAGTACTTC. Translation gives CASSSLTGSQAGYEQYF.

CDR3 DNA sequence: TGCGCCAGCAGCCAAGAAGGGGGAGACAATGAGCAGTTCTTC. It yields the protein CASSQEGGDNEQFF. V is TRBV4-1 and J is TRBJ2-1; weak D call: TRBD1 (6 bases). V was clipped by 0 bases and J by 5 bases, with 8 bases between them. The germline gives CDR1 MGHRA, CDR2 YSYEKL. This CDR3 is 14 amino acids long.

This chain joins TRBV2 and TRBJ2-7; D remains unclear. The V end was cut by 1 base, the J end by 6 bases, with 10 bases between. Germline V gives CDR1 SNHLY, CDR2 FYNNEI. The CDR3 contains 13 residues. The chain's CDR3 is CASSEVDGGEQYV. Written as DNA, the CDR3 is TGTGCCAGCAGTGAAGTTGACGGTGGCGAGCAGTACGTC.

The chain recombines TRBV9 with TRBJ2-3, with 8 bases identical to TRBD2. Germline CDR1 SGDLS, CDR2 YYNGEE. V was pared by 1 base and J by 2 bases, with 18 bases of the junction left unmatched. The CDR3 runs to 20 residues. CDR3: CASSVSDSGILGTFTDTQYF. CDR3 DNA sequence: TGTGCCAGCAGCGTAAGTGATAGCGGGATCTTAGGGACCTTCACAGATACGCAGTATTTT.

The chain links TRBV5-4 to TRBJ2-6, with D uncertain. Trimming left V 1 base short and J 1 base short, with 15 bases between. This CDR3 is built from 18 residues. The V gene's germline CDR1 is SGHNT and CDR2 YYREEE (reference sequence). CDR3 amino acids: CASSLIKQSSSGANVLTF. CDR3 nucleotide sequence: TGTGCCAGCAGCTTGATCAAGCAGAGTTCTTCTGGGGCCAACGTCCTGACTTTC.

The chain employs TRBV30 and TRBJ1-2; no reliable D call. Germline CDR1 and CDR2: GTSNPN and SVGIG (reference sequence). The CDR3 is 13 amino acids. V was trimmed by 3 bases and J by 1 base, leaving 9 bases between them. CDR3 DNA: TGTGCCTGGAGATTGGTGGGTAACTATGGCTACACCTTC. Translating gives CAWRLVGNYGYTF.

This clone was recorded once. This chain connects TRBV5-5 to TRBJ2-2; tentatively, D is TRBD1 (6 bases). Germline V gene lookup returns CDR1 SGHKS and CDR2 YYEKEE (reference sequence). The CDR3 is 14 amino acids. Trimming took 3 bases from V and 4 from J, leaving 10 bases between them. CDR3: CASSYTRGTGELFF. The DNA of the CDR3 is TGTGCCAGCAGCTATACCAGGGGCACCGGGGAGCTGTTTTTT. Complete variable domain (other parts from reference TRBV5-5 and TRBJ2-2): DAGVTQSPTHLIKTRGQQVTLRCSPISGHKSVSWYQQVLGQGPQFIFQYYEKEERGRGNFPDRFSARQFPNYSSELNVNALLLGDSALYLCASSYTRGTGELFFGEGSRLTVL.

The chain employs TRBV6-2 or TRBV6-3 and TRBJ1-1; D is perhaps TRBD1 (5 bases). This CDR3 comprises 13 residues. CDR1 MNHEY and CDR2 SVGEGT come from the germline V gene. V dropped 5 bases and J dropped 4 bases, with 11 bases sitting between them. The DNA of the CDR3 is TGTGCCAGCAGTCCGGGACCGGGCACTGAAGCTTTCTTT. Protein sequence: CASSPGPGTEAFF.

The gene calls are TRBV27 and TRBJ2-1; TRBD2 matches at 8 bases. V shed 5 bases and J 7 bases; nucleotides not matched to a gene: 13. Germline V lookup: CDR1 MNHEY, CDR2 SMNVEV (reference sequence). The CDR3 runs to 16 residues. The CDR3 nucleotides are TGTGCCAGCAGTCCAACCTCCAGCGGGAGTACGAATGAGCAGTTCTTC. This gives the protein CASSPTSSGSTNEQFF.

This chain connects TRBV11-2 to TRBJ1-2; TRBD1 agrees at 7 bases. After removal of 4 bases from V and 3 bases from J, the junction contained 2 bases not matched to a gene. The CDR3 extends over 13 amino acids. The germline gives CDR1 SGHAT, CDR2 FQNNGV. The CDR3 region has the DNA TGTGCCAGCAGCTCGACAGGGCACTATGGCTACACCTTC. This encodes CASSSTGHYGYTF.

This clone was detected only once. V is TRBV6-6 and J is TRBJ1-1; a weak D match, TRBD1 (6 bases). V gave up 9 bases and J gave up 1 base, with 15 bases separating them. Germline assignment: CDR1 MNHNY and CDR2 SVGAGI (reference sequence). CDR3 length: 14 amino acids. This CDR3 is CASHVQGTNTEAFF. The CDR3 coding sequence is TGTGCCAGTCATGTACAGGGAACGAACACTGAAGCTTTCTTT.

The chain uses TRBV7-3 and TRBJ2-1; D uncertain. Trimming took 2 bases from V and 8 from J, leaving 13 bases between them. Germline CDR1 is SGHTA and CDR2 is FQGTGA. The CDR3 sequence is 14 residues long. CDR3 coding DNA: TGTGCCAGCAGCTTATCTAGGACGCCCGATGAGCAGTTCTTC. It specifies CASSLSRTPDEQFF.

This chain links TRBV5-5 with TRBJ1-1; D is uncertain. The germline CDR1 and CDR2 sequences are SGHKS and YYEKEE (reference sequence). Trimming cost V 2 bases and J 9 bases, with 14 bases left between them. This CDR3 comprises 13 residues. The CDR3 sequence is CASSFPGRVQAFF. CDR3 nucleotides: TGTGCCAGCAGCTTCCCGGGTAGAGTTCAAGCTTTCTTT.

This chain links TRBV4-3 with TRBJ1-2; D is unclear. CDR1 and CDR2 from the germline V gene are LGHNA and YSLEER. This CDR3 comprises 14 residues. The V end lost 0 bases, the J end lost 8 bases, and 13 bases lay between the germline ends. CDR3 sequence: CASSQDPIGRGYTF. The DNA for the CDR3 is TGCGCCAGCAGCCAAGATCCAATCGGGCGGGGCTACACCTTC.

The chain combines TRBV12-3 or TRBV12-4 with TRBJ2-1; D remains ambiguous. V lost 8 bases and J lost 4, with 6 bases in between. The CDR3 spans 11 residues. As DNA, the CDR3 is TGTGCCAGCTCCTGGTACAATGAGCAGTTCTTC. Translated, it gives CASSWYNEQFF.

The V call is TRBV20-1, the J call TRBJ1-1; D is possibly TRBD1 (6 bases). This CDR3 has 13 amino acids. The germline CDR1 and CDR2 sequences are DFQATT and SNEGSKA (reference sequence). V was shortened by 3 bases and J by 6 bases, with 14 bases between the two germline ends. CDR3 nucleotides: TGCAGTGCTAGTCCTGGGACATCTTCTGAAGCTTTCTTT. The encoded protein is CSASPGTSSEAFF.